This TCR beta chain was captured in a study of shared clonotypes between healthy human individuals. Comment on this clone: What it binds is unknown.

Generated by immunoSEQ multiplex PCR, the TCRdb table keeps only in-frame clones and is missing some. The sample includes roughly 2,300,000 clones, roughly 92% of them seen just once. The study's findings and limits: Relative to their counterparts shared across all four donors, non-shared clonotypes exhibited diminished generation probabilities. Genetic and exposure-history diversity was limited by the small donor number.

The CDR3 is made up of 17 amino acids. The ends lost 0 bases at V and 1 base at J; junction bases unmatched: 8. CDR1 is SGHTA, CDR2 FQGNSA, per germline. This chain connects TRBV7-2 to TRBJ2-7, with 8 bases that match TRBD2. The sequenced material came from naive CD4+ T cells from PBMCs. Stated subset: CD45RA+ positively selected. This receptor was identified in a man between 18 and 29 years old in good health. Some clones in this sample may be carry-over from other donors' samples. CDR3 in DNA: TGTGCCAGCAGCTTAGCCGCCGGTCGCGGGAGGTCCTACGAGCAGTACTTC. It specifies CASSLAAGRGRSYEQYF.